These 24 T cell receptor beta chains share one sample of origin, sequenced in a study of blood T cell repertoires in COVID-19 (dated by TCRdb to the early 2020s). The library was produced with the immunoSEQ multiplex PCR assay. This is the immuneACCESS table as TCRdb keeps it, with only in-frame sequences that have V and J called. A part of the clones is gone; compared with another copy, unresolved V genes explain less than half, and the rest is unexplained. The sample data list 140,000 to 150,000 clones, and 82% of these were observed just once. Roughly 15% of the sample is in the top ten clones. The specimen sequenced was peripheral blood. Receptors were obtained from a human donor with acute or convalescent COVID-19. The donor label of this sample is uncertain.

This clone was seen just once. This chain joins TRBV5-1 and TRBJ2-5; D gene unclear. V lost 7 bases to trimming and J lost 0 bases, with 13 bases between them. There are 14 residues in the CDR3. In germline, CDR1 is SGHRS, CDR2 YFSETQ. The CDR3 nucleotides read TGCGCCAGCCAGGCCGCCCCGTACCAAGAGACCCAGTACTTC. Encoded protein: CASQAAPYQETQYF.

The chain joins TRBV10-2 to TRBJ1-2; 9 bases map to TRBD1. The germline CDR1 and CDR2 sequences are WSHSY and SAAADI. The junction had 24 bases not matched to a gene; V was cut back by 5 bases and J by 8 bases. CDR3 length: 19 residues. CDR3 nucleotide sequence: TGCGCCAGCAGTCCCCGCCCGGGACAGGGAAGGACTGTTTCGTGGGGCTACACCTTC. Translating gives CASSPRPGQGRTVSWGYTF.

V gene TRBV7-2 combines with J gene TRBJ1-1, with TRBD1 matching 8 bases. The CDR3 runs 15 residues. Looked up from germline, CDR1 is SGHTA and CDR2 is FQGNSA. Germline trimming cut 1 base from V and 7 bases from J; bases unmatched to any gene: 8. CDR3 coding DNA: TGTGCCAGCAGCTTAGTAACAGGGGGATGGGGTGAAGCTTTCTTT. Translation: CASSLVTGGWGEAFF.

The chain combines TRBV6-5 with TRBJ2-7; TRBD1 matches at 9 bases. Germline V CDR1 and CDR2: MNHEY, SVGAGI. V trimming: 5 bases; J trimming: 4 bases; junction bases outside the gene matches: 9. The CDR3 sequence is 15 residues long. The CDR3 region is CASSIPGQGRYEQYF. The DNA for the CDR3 is TGTGCCAGCAGTATCCCGGGACAGGGACGGTACGAGCAGTACTTC.

The sample holds one count of this clone. The genes are TRBV6-4 and TRBJ2-1, with D perhaps TRBD1 (6 bases). The ends were cut back, 3 bases at V and 0 bases at J, with 21 bases in the middle. The length of the CDR3 is 19 residues. Germline CDR1 is MRHNA and CDR2 is SNTAGT. This chain's CDR3 is CASSDGPRFGGRSYNEQFF. Written as DNA, the CDR3 is TGTGCCAGCAGTGATGGGCCTCGGTTTGGGGGCCGCTCCTACAATGAGCAGTTCTTC.

This rearrangement joins TRBV20-1 to TRBJ1-1, with TRBD1 matching 8 bases. Germline V CDR1 and CDR2: DFQATT, SNEGSKA (reference sequence). The CDR3 is made up of 13 amino acids. Losses at the gene ends were 3 bases for V and 6 bases for J; bases not matched to a gene: 6. The CDR3 DNA follows: TGCAGTGCTAGTACGGACAGGGAGGCTGAAGCTTTCTTT. It is translated as CSASTDREAEAFF.

The chain joins TRBV29-1 to TRBJ1-2; weak D call: TRBD1 (6 bases). Germline CDR1 and CDR2: SQVTM and ANQGSEA. The CDR3 length is 12 residues. Trimming cost V 7 bases and J 4 bases, with 13 bases left between them. The DNA of the CDR3 is TGCAGCGCCTTAACAGGGCTCTATGGCTACACCTTC. Translated, it gives CSALTGLYGYTF.

V and J are TRBV6-4 and TRBJ2-1; D perhaps matches TRBD1 (6 bases). Germline assignment: CDR1 MRHNA and CDR2 SNTAGT. V was trimmed by 6 bases and J by 2 bases, leaving 17 bases between them. The CDR3 covers 16 residues. The CDR3 is CASSPARGSAYNEQFF. In DNA form, the CDR3 reads TGTGCCAGCAGCCCTGCAAGGGGGTCTGCCTACAATGAGCAGTTCTTC.

The chain employs TRBV2 and TRBJ1-2, with 7 bases fitting TRBD1. J lost 4 bases, V lost 4 bases, and 6 bases had no gene match. Germline loops: CDR1 SNHLY, CDR2 FYNNEI. This CDR3 contains 14 residues. The CDR3 DNA reads TGTGCCAGCAGTGGGGGCAGGGGGTTCTATGGCTACACCTTC. Amino acids: CASSGGRGFYGYTF.

This clone was counted once. The rearrangement uses TRBV2 and TRBJ2-7; D gene unclear. Trimming left V 6 bases short and J 1 base short, with 19 bases between. The germline gives CDR1 SNHLY, CDR2 FYNNEI. This CDR3 has 16 amino acids. The CDR3 sequence is CASSPPTLEASYEQYF. The CDR3 region has the DNA TGTGCCAGCAGCCCCCCGACCCTCGAGGCTTCCTACGAGCAGTACTTC.

This clone was seen a single time. The chain couples TRBV9 to TRBJ1-2; D is perhaps TRBD1 (5 bases). The germline V gene has CDR1 SGDLS and CDR2 YYNGEE. The CDR3 extends over 13 amino acids. Trimming took 4 bases from V and 1 from J, leaving 8 bases between them. The CDR3 DNA is TGTGCCAGCAGCATCCAGGGTAACTATGGCTACACCTTC. It translates to CASSIQGNYGYTF.

The chain recombines TRBV11-2 with TRBJ2-7, with a weak D call TRBD2 (6 bases). Germline V gene sequence: CDR1 SGHAT, CDR2 FQNNGV. V lost 6 bases and J 2 bases, leaving 20 bases between the germline ends. The CDR3 loop spans 16 amino acids. The CDR3 region is CASSSPGGIYTYEQYF. The DNA for the CDR3 is TGTGCCAGCAGTTCCCCCGGGGGAATTTATACCTACGAGCAGTACTTC. Using reference TRBV11-2 and TRBJ2-7 for the parts outside the CDR3, the full variable domain is EAGVAQSPRYKIIEKRQSVAFWCNPISGHATLYWYQQILGQGPKLLIQFQNNGVVDDSQLPKDRFSAERLKGVDSTLKIQPAKLEDSAVYLCASSSPGGIYTYEQYFGPGTRLTVT.

This clone has just a few counts. The chain carries TRBV19 and TRBJ1-2, with 8 bases matching TRBD1. CDR3 length: 13 residues. The germline gives CDR1 LNHDA, CDR2 SQIVND (reference sequence). J was trimmed by 5 bases and V by 5 bases; bases with no gene match: 4. The CDR3 loop is CASSVTGEYGYTF. In DNA form, the CDR3 reads TGTGCCAGTAGTGTGACAGGGGAGTATGGCTACACCTTC.

The chain recombines TRBV4-1 with TRBJ2-7, with 7 bases aligning to TRBD1. The CDR3 consists of 13 residues. Germline assignment: CDR1 MGHRA and CDR2 YSYEKL. J gave up 3 bases and V 4 bases, and 3 bases lay outside the gene matches. The CDR3 region is CASSRNRGYEQYF. CDR3 coding DNA: TGCGCCAGCAGCCGCAACAGGGGCTACGAGCAGTACTTC.

CDR3 amino acids: CASSYQGRVTGELFF. In DNA form, the CDR3 reads TGTGCCAGCAGTTACCAGGGGCGGGTCACCGGGGAGCTGTTTTTT. This chain connects TRBV6-5 to TRBJ2-2; D may be TRBD1 (6 bases). The CDR3 contains 15 residues. The germline V gene has CDR1 MNHEY and CDR2 SVGAGI. V was trimmed by 2 bases and J by 4 bases, leaving 11 bases between them.

This rearrangement joins TRBV6-5 to TRBJ1-1, with 9 bases identical to TRBD1. There are 14 residues in the CDR3. J was trimmed by 4 bases and V by 6 bases; bases with no gene match: 6. CDR1 is MNHEY and CDR2 is SVGAGI in the germline V gene. CDR3 in amino acids: CASSRSDRGTEAFF. CDR3 coding DNA: TGTGCCAGCAGCCGATCGGACAGGGGCACTGAAGCTTTCTTT.

The V gene is TRBV30, the J gene TRBJ2-6; D gene unclear. The germline V gene has CDR1 GTSNPN and CDR2 SVGIG (reference sequence). The CDR3 is 14 amino acids. Trimming left V 4 bases short and J 2 bases short, with 9 bases between. CDR3 nucleotide sequence: TGTGCCTGGACTACTTTGGCTGGGGCCAACGTCCTGACTTTC. Protein sequence: CAWTTLAGANVLTF.

The genes are TRBV6-5 and TRBJ1-1; D ambiguous. Germline V gene lookup returns CDR1 MNHEY and CDR2 SVGAGI. V was trimmed by 6 bases and J by 9 bases, leaving 14 bases between them. The CDR3 contains 12 residues. The CDR3 DNA reads TGTGCCAGCAGACCCGGACGGGAAAAAGCTTTCTTT. Residues: CASRPGREKAFF.

The genes are TRBV5-1 and TRBJ1-2; D unresolved. V was trimmed by 4 bases and J by 4 bases, leaving 14 bases between them. This CDR3 region has 14 residues. CDR1 and CDR2 from the germline V gene are SGHRS and YFSETQ. The CDR3 region is CASSDIINGYGYTF. DNA of the CDR3: TGCGCCAGCAGCGACATCATCAACGGCTATGGCTACACCTTC.

The chain employs TRBV6-5 and TRBJ2-3, with TRBD1 matching 9 bases. The CDR3 contains 15 residues. The germline V gene encodes CDR1 MNHEY and CDR2 SVGAGI. V lost 6 bases, J lost 4 bases, and 8 bases stayed unmatched. CDR3 protein: CASRTPGQGPDTQYF. The CDR3 coding sequence is TGTGCCAGCAGAACGCCGGGACAGGGCCCAGATACGCAGTATTTT.

The V and J genes are TRBV11-2 and TRBJ1-2, with 9 bases matching TRBD1. The V gene end was trimmed by 3 bases and the J gene end by 2 bases; junction bases not matched to a gene: 4. The CDR3 runs to 15 residues. Germline V gene sequence: CDR1 SGHAT, CDR2 FQNNGV. CDR3 region: CASSFLGQGNYGYTF. CDR3 bases: TGTGCCAGCAGCTTCCTAGGACAGGGGAACTATGGCTACACCTTC.

This clone was counted once. The chain has TRBV2 and TRBJ2-4; D is uncertain. The CDR3 has 16 amino acids. CDR1 is SNHLY, CDR2 FYNNEI, per germline. V lost 3 bases, J lost 0 bases, and 12 bases lay in between. The CDR3 loop reads CASSDIRGTAKNIQYF. The CDR3 nucleotides read TGTGCCAGCAGTGATATCAGAGGAACAGCCAAAAACATTCAGTACTTC.

The gene calls are TRBV15 and TRBJ1-1; 10 bases are a match to TRBD1. The CDR3 length is 14 residues. After removal of 4 bases from V and 4 bases from J, the junction contained 3 bases not matched to a gene. Germline CDR1 LNHNV, CDR2 YYDKDF (reference sequence). The CDR3 DNA is TGTGCCACCAGCACCCGGACAGGGGGCACTGAAGCTTTCTTT. This sequence encodes CATSTRTGGTEAFF.

This clone appeared a single time. The chain carries TRBV5-4 and TRBJ1-2; a possible D gene is TRBD1 (5 bases). The germline V gene has CDR1 SGHNT and CDR2 YYREEE (reference sequence). The CDR3 spans 15 residues. Trimming removed 4 bases at V and 1 base at J, with 14 bases between. The CDR3 coding sequence is TGTGCCAGCAGCACCGACCAGGGAGGTAACTATGGCTACACCTTC. Protein: CASSTDQGGNYGYTF.